These 12 T cell receptor beta chains were all obtained from the same sample, sequenced in a study of identical twins. TCRdb reprocessed the 5' RACE reads via MiXCR and lists one record per CDR3 protein. The table shows more than 200,000 distinct CDR3 sequences, with over 8% occurring only once. Sequencing used memory (CD45RO+) T cells sorted from blood. The source is a woman aged 18 to 35 in good health.

At least ten counts were recorded for this clonotype. The chain joins TRBV6-1 to TRBJ2-2, with TRBD2 as a possible D gene (5 bases). V was pared by 5 bases and J by 6 bases, with 16 bases between. Germline values: CDR1 MNHNS, CDR2 SASEGT. The CDR3 spans 15 residues. CDR3 protein: CASSRTSPPPGELFF. Written as DNA, the CDR3 is TGTGCCAGCAGTCGGACTTCCCCTCCTCCCGGGGAGCTGTTTTTT.

The genes are TRBV7-8 and TRBJ2-1, with D tentatively TRBD1 (5 bases). V lost 4 bases and J 5 bases, leaving 12 bases between the germline ends. CDR3 length: 14 residues. Germline values: CDR1 SGHVS, CDR2 FQNEAQ. In DNA, the CDR3 is TGTGCCAGCAGCTCTCCTGACAGCCACAATGAGCAGTTCTTC. This translates into CASSSPDSHNEQFF.

Of note for this clonotype: At one end, the junction sequence differs from germline, possibly due to a read error. J is TRBJ2-5 and V is TRBV5-6, with D possibly being TRBD1 (6 bases). This CDR3 is built from 16 residues. CDR1 is SGHDT and CDR2 is YYEEEE in the germline V gene. CDR3 nucleotides: TGTGCCAGCAGCCTAGGACCACAGGGTGGAGAAGAGACCCAGCACTTC. This encodes CASSLGPQGGEETQHF.

This clonotype was seen a handful of times. This chain connects TRBV30 to TRBJ2-1; the D gene is possibly TRBD2 (11 bases). CDR3 length: 19 amino acids. The germline CDR1 and CDR2 sequences are GTSNPN and SVGIG (reference sequence). Trimming shortened V by 4 bases and J by 6 bases, and 31 bases separated the two germline ends. CDR3 in amino acids: CAWNPDRGLGSGRANEQFF. In DNA form, the CDR3 reads TGTGCCTGGAATCCCGACAGGGGGCTAGGTAGCGGGAGGGCCAATGAGCAGTTCTTC. Based on the CDR3 plus reference TRBV30 and TRBJ2-1, the full variable domain is SQTIHQWPATLVQPVGSPLSLECTVEGTSNPNLYWYRQAAGRGLQLLFYSVGIGQISSEVPQNLSASRPQDRQFILSSKKLLLSDSGFYLCAWNPDRGLGSGRANEQFFGPGTRLTVL.

This clonotype has a count of ten or more. Here the CDR3 DNA reads TGTGCCACCAGCAGAGATTGGCAGGCCCCAACCTACGAGCAGTACTTC. Translating gives CATSRDWQAPTYEQYF. The rearrangement joins TRBV15 to TRBJ2-7; no firm D call. The V end lost 0 bases, the J end lost 2 bases, and 14 bases lay between the germline ends. The CDR3 contains 16 residues. Looked up from germline, CDR1 is LNHNV and CDR2 is YYDKDF (reference sequence).

This clonotype was picked up a small number of times. The chain uses TRBV6-4 and TRBJ1-1, with D possibly being TRBD1 (5 bases). Germline CDR1 MRHNA, CDR2 SNTAGT. This CDR3 is built from 13 residues. The V and J ends lost 7 bases and 7 bases respectively, with 16 bases between them. In DNA form, the CDR3 reads TGTGCCAGCACTATACAGGACTACCTTGAAGCTTTCTTT. As protein: CASTIQDYLEAFF.

This clonotype was seen at least ten times. The J gene is TRBJ1-6, the V gene TRBV5-1, with D perhaps matching TRBD1 (5 bases). CDR1 and CDR2 from the germline V gene are SGHRS and YFSETQ. V lost 7 bases and J lost 3, with 11 bases in between. This CDR3 region has 14 residues. This CDR3 is CASRWGIYNSPLHF. The CDR3 nucleotides read TGCGCCAGCCGCTGGGGGATCTATAATTCACCCCTCCACTTT.

A few counts support this clonotype. The chain recombines TRBV29-1 with TRBJ1-1; the match to TRBD1 covers 7 bases. This CDR3 region has 12 residues. The junction had 9 bases not matched to a gene; V was cut back by 6 bases and J by 8 bases. Germline V CDR1 and CDR2: SQVTM, ANQGSEA. The CDR3 region has the DNA TGCAGCGTAAAACAGGGGAGAGGAGAAGCTTTCTTT. Its protein product is CSVKQGRGEAFF. Looking up the rest from reference TRBV29-1 and TRBJ1-1 gives the full variable domain: SAVISQKPSRDICQRGTSLTIQCQVDSQVTMMFWYRQQPGQSLTLIATANQGSEATYESGFVIDKFPISRPNLTFSTLTVSNMSPEDSSIYLCSVKQGRGEAFFGQGTRLTVV.

In this sample, this clonotype turned up many times. The rearrangement joins TRBV7-2 to TRBJ1-2; D is ambiguous. Trimming removed 7 bases from V and 4 bases from J, with 13 bases in between. CDR1 and CDR2 (germline): SGHTA, FQGNSA. CDR3 length: 13 amino acids. In DNA form, the CDR3 reads TGTGCCAGCACCATACTGATGGGCTATGGCTACACCTTC. Amino acid sequence: CASTILMGYGYTF.

This clonotype was detected a few times. This sequence joins TRBV9 and TRBJ2-1; D gene unclear. The V and J ends lost 0 bases and 5 bases respectively, with 6 bases between them. Germline assignment: CDR1 SGDLS and CDR2 YYNGEE. The CDR3 runs to 13 residues. In DNA form, the CDR3 reads TGTGCCAGCAGCGTAGAACCCAACAATGAGCAGTTCTTC. This translates into CASSVEPNNEQFF.

This clonotype was observed at least ten times. The V and J genes are TRBV12-3 or TRBV12-4 and TRBJ2-3; 8 nucleotides align to TRBD2. The CDR3 has 14 residues. Unmatched junction bases numbered 6, after V lost 4 bases and J lost 6 bases. The CDR3 nucleotides are TGTGCCAGCAGTTCTGTAGCGGGATTGGATACGCAGTATTTT. Translating it yields CASSSVAGLDTQYF.

The V gene is TRBV20-1, the J gene TRBJ2-1; TRBD1 is a possible D gene (5 bases). Looked up from germline, CDR1 is DFQATT and CDR2 is SNEGSKA (reference sequence). The CDR3 runs to 15 residues. V lost 6 bases and J lost 0, with 15 bases in between. This CDR3 is CSAHQTGHSYNEQFF. CDR3 nucleotide sequence: TGCAGTGCGCATCAAACAGGTCACTCCTACAATGAGCAGTTCTTC.